The 10 T cell receptor beta chains in this list originate from one sample, sequenced in a study of CD8 T cells in Susac syndrome. Random hexamers were used to reverse transcribe 0.5 to 1 ug of RNA. TCRdb reanalysed the immunoSEQ multiplex PCR reads using MiXCR and keeps one entry per CDR3 protein. The sample lists fewer than 150,000 distinct CDR3 sequences; 90% to 95% were seen once. Source material: CD4+ T cells from PBMCs. Receptor source: a human donor in good health.

This clonotype was observed a single time. This sequence joins TRBV12-3 or TRBV12-4 and TRBJ2-3; 11 nucleotides align to TRBD2. The CDR3 is 16 amino acids. Trimming at V came to 5 bases and at J to 4 bases, leaving 8 bases not matched to a gene. The CDR3 coding sequence is TGTGCCAGCAGTCCTAGACTAGCGGGAATGGCAGATACGCAGTATTTT. Its translation is CASSPRLAGMADTQYF.

The gene calls are TRBV9 and TRBJ2-2, with D possibly matching TRBD1 (6 bases). CDR1 is SGDLS and CDR2 is YYNGEE in the germline V gene. The germline V and J ends were trimmed by 3 bases and 6 bases, with 12 bases remaining between them. The CDR3 is 14 residues long. CDR3 protein: CASSETGLAGELFF. CDR3 coding DNA: TGTGCCAGCAGCGAAACAGGGCTCGCCGGGGAGCTGTTTTTT.

The chain employs TRBV15 and TRBJ1-1; D is uncertain. The germline V gene encodes CDR1 LNHNV and CDR2 YYDKDF (reference sequence). The ends were cut back, 0 bases at V and 0 bases at J, with 8 bases in the middle. This CDR3 has 15 residues. CDR3 sequence: CATSREGSMNTEAFF. CDR3 coding DNA: TGTGCCACCAGCAGAGAAGGAAGCATGAACACTGAAGCTTTCTTT.

V gene TRBV7-8 combines with J gene TRBJ2-3; TRBD2 matches 9 bases. With 1 base clipped from V and 5 bases from J, the junction kept 7 bases outside the gene matches. CDR3 length: 16 residues. Germline values: CDR1 SGHVS, CDR2 FQNEAQ. CDR3 sequence: CASSLGGSGSGDTQYF. In nucleotides, the CDR3 is TGTGCCAGCAGCTTAGGCGGTAGCGGGAGTGGAGATACGCAGTATTTT.

The chain has TRBV7-9 and TRBJ2-2, with TRBD1 matching 8 bases. The CDR3 spans 15 residues. V was pared by 4 bases and J by 3 bases, with 4 bases of the junction left unmatched. CDR1 SEHNR and CDR2 FQNEAQ come from the germline V gene (reference sequence). CDR3 residues: CASSYGQGHTGELFF. The CDR3 DNA follows: TGTGCCAGCAGCTATGGACAGGGCCACACCGGGGAGCTGTTTTTT.

J is TRBJ2-1 and V is TRBV29-1; D is perhaps TRBD1 (7 bases). V lost 6 bases to trimming and J lost 9 bases, with 15 bases between them. CDR1 is SQVTM and CDR2 is ANQGSEA in the germline V gene. The CDR3 runs to 12 residues. CDR3: CSVAGGSREQFF. For the CDR3, the DNA is TGCAGCGTAGCAGGGGGGTCTCGTGAGCAGTTCTTC.

This chain connects TRBV20-1 to TRBJ1-3; D ambiguous. CDR1 DFQATT and CDR2 SNEGSKA come from the germline V gene (reference sequence). The CDR3 contains 11 residues. Trimming stripped 2 bases from V and 4 bases from J, with 3 bases between. CDR3 coding DNA: TGCAGTGCTAGAACCGGAAACACCATATATTTT. Its protein is CSARTGNTIYF.

DNA of the CDR3: TGTGCCAGCAGCTTAGGTGCCAGGAGCCAGGGGGGCTACACCTTC. This translates into CASSLGARSQGGYTF. The chain links TRBV11-2 to TRBJ1-2; a weak D match, TRBD1 (6 bases). Trimming took off 1 base at V and 8 bases at J, with 17 bases between the two ends. The germline CDR1 and CDR2 sequences are SGHAT and FQNNGV. The CDR3 spans 15 residues.

This chain joins TRBV6-5 and TRBJ2-1; D is ambiguous. Trimming left V 2 bases short and J 0 bases short, with 2 bases between. Germline V gene sequence: CDR1 MNHEY, CDR2 SVGAGI. The CDR3 runs to 13 residues. The CDR3 here is CASSYDSYNEQFF. As DNA, the CDR3 is TGTGCCAGCAGTTACGACTCCTACAATGAGCAGTTCTTC.

V is TRBV27 and J is TRBJ2-3; no definite D call. This CDR3 has 11 amino acids. Germline CDR1 is MNHEY and CDR2 is SMNVEV (reference sequence). V was trimmed by 2 bases and J by 8 bases, leaving 5 bases between them. The CDR3 spells CASSLGATQYF. In DNA, the CDR3 is TGTGCCAGCAGTTTAGGCGCTACGCAGTATTTT.